One T cell receptor (beta chain) is described in this entry. What it recognizes is unknown. Losses at the gene ends were 1 base for V and 13 bases for J; bases not matched to a gene: 9. Per the germline V gene, CDR1 is SGHTA and CDR2 is FQGNSA. The CDR3 extends over 15 amino acids. These data belong to a study of shared clonotypes between healthy human individuals. Points from the study as a whole: The naive CD4 repertoires of several donors were compared, and approximately 5% of clonotypes were shared.

The method was immunoSEQ multiplex PCR; TCRdb's version includes in-frame clones alone and lacks a portion of them. The table has about 1 million clones, about 77% seen once. V gene TRBV7-2 combines with J gene TRBJ2-2; TRBD2 agrees at 10 bases. This receptor was obtained from a man aged 18 to 30 in good health. The sample was memory CD4+ T cells sorted from blood. The subset was: CD45RA-negative fraction. The DNA of the CDR3 is TGTGCCAGCAGCTTAGTCCTAGCGGGAGTCGGACTGCTGTTTTTT. This sequence encodes CASSLVLAGVGLLFF.